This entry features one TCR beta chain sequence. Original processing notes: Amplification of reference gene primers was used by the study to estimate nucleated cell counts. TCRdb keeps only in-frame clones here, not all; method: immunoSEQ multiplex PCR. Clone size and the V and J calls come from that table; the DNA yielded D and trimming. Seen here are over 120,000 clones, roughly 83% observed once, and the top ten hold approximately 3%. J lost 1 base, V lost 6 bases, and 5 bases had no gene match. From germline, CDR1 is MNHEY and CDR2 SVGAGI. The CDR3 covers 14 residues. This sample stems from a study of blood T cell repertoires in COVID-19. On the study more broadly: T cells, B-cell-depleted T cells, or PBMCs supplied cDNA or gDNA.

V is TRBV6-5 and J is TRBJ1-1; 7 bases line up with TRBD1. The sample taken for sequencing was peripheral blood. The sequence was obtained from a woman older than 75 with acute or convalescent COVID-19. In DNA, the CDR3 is TGTGCCAGCAGAAACAGGGGTCGGAACACTGAAGCTTTCTTT. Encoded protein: CASRNRGRNTEAFF.